Listed below are T cell receptor beta chains from one sample, sequenced in a study of T-cell reconstitution after alpha-beta-depleted transplantation in children. TCRdb called the PCR reads again in MiXCR, with one record for every CDR3 protein. The sample lists 500,000 to 600,000 distinct CDR3 sequences, around 20% occurring once. Material: PBMCs from the stem cell graft donor, obtained from the stem cell graft. The receptors here all came from a human donor who donated a stem cell graft to a child with acute lymphoblastic leukemia. CDR3s include the opening cysteine and the closing phenylalanine or tryptophan. The D gene is left open where the match is weak. Only part of the rows carry a size: once, few, many, or a class if the clone is expanded.

J: TRBJ2-5; size: -; V: TRBV9; D: TRBD2; DNA: TGTGCCAGCAGCCCAAGGGGGGGCGGGAGGGGCGAGACCCAGTACTTC; CDR3: CASSPRGGGRGETQYF
J: TRBJ2-3; size: -; V: TRBV5-1; D: -; DNA: TGCGCCAGCAGCTTGGAGGCTGGGGGACCCACAGATACGCAGTATTTT; CDR3: CASSLEAGGPTDTQYF
J: TRBJ2-3; size: few; V: TRBV7-9; D: -; DNA: TGTGCCAGCAGCTTAGGAGTCGGCGGGGATCGAGATACGCAGTATTTT; CDR3: CASSLGVGGDRDTQYF
J: TRBJ2-7; size: few; V: TRBV20-1; D: TRBD2; DNA: TGCAGTGCCCGGGCCCAAGAGCGGGAGGAAGGAGTCTACGAGCAGTACTTC; CDR3: CSARAQEREEGVYEQYF
J: TRBJ1-2; size: -; V: TRBV4-1; D: -; DNA: TGCGCCAGCAGCCAAGACTTGGGGGAAGGCTTCAATGGCTACACCTTC; CDR3: CASSQDLGEGFNGYTF
J: TRBJ1-5; size: few; V: TRBV24-1; D: -; DNA: TGTGCCACCAGTCCCAGTGATAGCAATCAGCCCCAGCATTTT; CDR3: CATSPSDSNQPQHF
J: TRBJ1-2; size: -; V: TRBV9; D: -; DNA: TGTGCCAGCAGCCCTTCTTACCCGACAGGAACATATGGCTACACCTTC; CDR3: CASSPSYPTGTYGYTF
J: TRBJ1-1; size: -; V: TRBV29-1; D: -; DNA: TGCAGCGGGGTTGAGGGAACTGAAGCTTTCTTT; CDR3: CSGVEGTEAFF
J: TRBJ2-5; size: -; V: TRBV7-9; D: -; DNA: TGTGCCAGCAGCTCCCCTCGGGCAGGGTCGGAAGAGACCCAGTACTTC; CDR3: CASSSPRAGSEETQYF
J: TRBJ2-5; size: few; V: TRBV3-1; D: -; DNA: TGTGCCAGCAGACCTGAGGGGAACGAGGCCCAGTACTTC; CDR3: CASRPEGNEAQYF
J: TRBJ1-5; size: few; V: TRBV5-6; D: -; DNA: TGTGCCAGCAGCTGGGGAGGGCCAAATCAGCCCCAGCATTTT; CDR3: CASSWGGPNQPQHF
J: TRBJ1-5; size: many; V: TRBV15; D: -; DNA: TGTGCCACCAGCAGAGGGAGGGGGGCGGTTCAGCCCCAGCATTTT; CDR3: CATSRGRGAVQPQHF
J: TRBJ2-7; size: few; V: TRBV7-6; D: -; DNA: TGTGCCAGCAGCTTAGTGAGTCTATCCTACGAGCAGTACTTC; CDR3: CASSLVSLSYEQYF
J: TRBJ1-2; size: few; V: TRBV24-1; D: TRBD1; DNA: TGTGCCACCAGTGATCCGCCGGGACAGGGGAACTATGGCTACACCTTC; CDR3: CATSDPPGQGNYGYTF
J: TRBJ1-2; size: -; V: TRBV18; D: -; DNA: TGTGCCAGCTCACCCGAAGGGACGGTCTATGGCTACACCTTC; CDR3: CASSPEGTVYGYTF
J: TRBJ2-1; size: -; V: TRBV20-1; D: TRBD1; DNA: TGCAGTGCTAGACTGGTCACAGGGGGTACTGAGCAGTTCTTC; CDR3: CSARLVTGGTEQFF
J: TRBJ2-7; size: few; V: TRBV6-6; D: -; DNA: TGTGCCAGCAGTTACACCCCCAATTACGAGCAGTACTTC; CDR3: CASSYTPNYEQYF
J: TRBJ2-3; size: -; V: TRBV20-1; D: -; DNA: TGCAGTGCGGTGGGACGGCCGGGAGCAGATACGCAGTATTTT; CDR3: CSAVGRPGADTQYF
J: TRBJ2-2; size: -; V: TRBV29-1; D: TRBD2; DNA: TGCAGCGCCTCGGGAGGGCAGCCGAACACCGGGGAGCTGTTTTTT; CDR3: CSASGGQPNTGELFF